Listed below are T cell receptor beta chains from one sample, sequenced in a study of CD8 T cells in ankylosing spondylitis. Each CDR3 protein gets one entry after TCRdb re-called the 5' RACE reads with MiXCR. The sample lists approximately 140,000 distinct CDR3 sequences, approximately 48% occurring once. Sequencing was performed on synovial fluid, either unsorted or a sorted T cell fraction (not recorded which). These receptors were obtained from a male donor with ankylosing spondylitis. Each CDR3 is given with its conserved first and last residue. Each record gives: V gene, J gene, D gene, clone size, CDR3 DNA, CDR3 protein. D genes are given only for firm matches. Clone size appears in some rows only: once, few, many, or a class for an expanded clone.

>TRBV7-2|TRBJ2-7|-|many
TGTGCCAGCAGCTTGGGCTCCTACGAGCAGTACTTC
CASSLGSYEQYF
>TRBV5-1|TRBJ1-2|-|-
TGCGCCAGCAGCTGGGGCGGCTGGGACTATGGCTACACCTTC
CASSWGGWDYGYTF
>TRBV6-4|TRBJ2-1|TRBD2|few
TGTGCCAGCAGTGACTCGGCTAGCGGATACAATGAGCAGTTCTTC
CASSDSASGYNEQFF
>TRBV11-1|TRBJ2-1|TRBD2|-
TGTGCCAGCAGCTTAGCCCCGGGACTAGCGGAGAACACTTTATACAATGAGCAGTTCTTC
CASSLAPGLAENTLYNEQFF
>TRBV29-1|TRBJ1-1|TRBD1|-
TGCAGCGTCCTGACAGGGATGAACACTGAAGCTTTCTTT
CSVLTGMNTEAFF
>TRBV7-3|TRBJ2-2|-|few
TGTGCCAGCAGCCCGTTTTCAGGGGCAAGCGGGGAGCTGTTTTTT
CASSPFSGASGELFF
>TRBV12-3/TRBV12-4|TRBJ2-2|-|-
TGTGCCAGCAGCCTGAGGGACGGTCTCACCGGGGAGCTGTTTTTT
CASSLRDGLTGELFF
>TRBV5-5|TRBJ2-1|-|-
TGTGCCAGCAGCTTGGGGGCCAGCAGCTCCTACAATGAGCAGTTCTTC
CASSLGASSSYNEQFF
>TRBV13|TRBJ2-1|TRBD2|-
TGTGCCAGCAGCTTAGATCGGTCCGGGACTAGCGGGAGAAAAAGCTACAATGAGCAGTTCTTC
CASSLDRSGTSGRKSYNEQFF
>TRBV12-3/TRBV12-4|TRBJ2-3|-|-
TGTGCCAGCAGCACGAGGGGCGGCACAGATACGCAGTATTTT
CASSTRGGTDTQYF
>TRBV12-3/TRBV12-4|TRBJ1-1|-|once
TGTGCCAGCAGTTTAGGTGGGGACTACACTGAAGCTTTCTTT
CASSLGGDYTEAFF
>TRBV7-9|TRBJ2-1|-|-
TGTGCCAGCAGACGACGGATGGGGGAGAATGAGCAGTTCTTC
CASRRRMGENEQFF
>TRBV12-3/TRBV12-4|TRBJ2-1|TRBD1|few
TGTGCCAGCCGACGGGACAGGGGGCCCCACAATGAGCAGTTCTTC
CASRRDRGPHNEQFF
>TRBV20-1|TRBJ2-1|TRBD2|few
TGCAGTGCTTTGACTAGCGGGGGGTACAGCTCCTACAATGAGCAGTTCTTC
CSALTSGGYSSYNEQFF
>TRBV20-1|TRBJ2-7|TRBD2|once
TGCAGTGCTAGAGAACCCAAGCTTGGGACTAGCGGGAACGAGCAGTACTTC
CSAREPKLGTSGNEQYF
>TRBV14|TRBJ2-3|-|few
TGTGCCAGCAGCAACAAGGAGGGTCTAGCGAACACAGATACGCAGTATTTT
CASSNKEGLANTDTQYF
>TRBV7-8|TRBJ1-2|-|once
TGTGCCAGCAGCTTGGGGGTGCTAATCTATGGCTACACCTTC
CASSLGVLIYGYTF
>TRBV23-1|TRBJ1-5|-|once
TGCGCCAGCAGTCAATTAGACAACTACAATCAGCCCCAGCATTTT
CASSQLDNYNQPQHF
>TRBV12-5|TRBJ1-2|-|-
TGTGCTAGTGGTTTTGGGCTACGAGGAGATGGCTACACCTTC
CASGFGLRGDGYTF
>TRBV29-1|TRBJ2-5|-|-
TGCAGCGTTGAAGGACTAGATGATTATGGAGAGACCCAGTACTTC
CSVEGLDDYGETQYF
>TRBV12-3/TRBV12-4|TRBJ2-7|-|-
TGTGCCAGCAGCCTAACAACTGACAGCGAGCAGTACTTC
CASSLTTDSEQYF
>TRBV19|TRBJ1-5|-|many
TGTGCCAGTAGTATTGTTACAGGGCTTCAGCCCCAGCATTTT
CASSIVTGLQPQHF
>TRBV27|TRBJ2-1|TRBD2|-
TGTGCCAGCAGCACTTATAGCGGGAGGTCCTACAATGAGCAGTTCTTC
CASSTYSGRSYNEQFF
>TRBV12-3/TRBV12-4|TRBJ2-7|-|few
TGTGCCAGCAGTTTAGGTCACTTCTACGAGCAGTACTTC
CASSLGHFYEQYF
>TRBV28|TRBJ1-6|-|few
TGTGCCAGCAGTTTACTTCCGGCGGAGCTTAATTCACCCCTCCACTTT
CASSLLPAELNSPLHF
>TRBV29-1|TRBJ2-7|TRBD2|-
TGCAGCGTGCATTTGACTAGCGGAACTCCCTACGAGCAGTACTTC
CSVHLTSGTPYEQYF
>TRBV2|TRBJ1-6|-|-
TGTGCCAGCAGGAGGTACAGGTCCGGGGGGTCACCCCTCCACTTT
CASRRYRSGGSPLHF
>TRBV7-6|TRBJ1-3|TRBD1|-
TGTGCCAGCAGCTCAGGACAGGGATGGACTGGAAACACCATATATTTT
CASSSGQGWTGNTIYF
>TRBV25-1|TRBJ2-5|TRBD2|-
TGTGCCAGCAGTCCGACTAGCGGGAGATCCGAGACCCAGTACTTC
CASSPTSGRSETQYF
>TRBV12-3/TRBV12-4|TRBJ2-7|-|-
TGTGCCAGCAGTTCAATGAGCGGGTTTACCTACGAGCAGTACTTC
CASSSMSGFTYEQYF
>TRBV6-2/TRBV6-3|TRBJ2-1|TRBD2|few
TGTGCCAGCAGTGACCCCGCGGGGGACAATGAGCAGTTCTTC
CASSDPAGDNEQFF
>TRBV11-2|TRBJ2-1|-|-
TGTGCCAGCAGCCCACCCGACAGGCTCTATGAGCAGTTCTTC
CASSPPDRLYEQFF
>TRBV4-1|TRBJ1-4|TRBD1|-
TGCGCCAGCAGCCAAGATAGGGGGACAGGGCATGAAAAACTGTTTTTT
CASSQDRGTGHEKLFF
>TRBV9|TRBJ2-1|TRBD1|-
TGTGCCAGCAGCCTTCAGGGGACAGGGTACGATGAGCAGTTCTTC
CASSLQGTGYDEQFF
>TRBV12-3/TRBV12-4|TRBJ1-2|-|few
TGTGCCAGCAGTTTAGAGGTGTGGGTCGGCTACACCTTC
CASSLEVWVGYTF
>TRBV7-6|TRBJ1-1|-|-
TGTGCCAGCAGCTCGCTAGGACAGCTAACGAACACTGAAGCTTTCTTT
CASSSLGQLTNTEAFF
>TRBV2|TRBJ2-1|-|-
TGTGCCAGCAGTGATCTTCGAAAACGCTCCTACAATGAGCAGTTCTTC
CASSDLRKRSYNEQFF
>TRBV20-1|TRBJ1-2|TRBD1|-
TGCAGTGCCCCAGGGGGGAACTATGGCTACACCTTC
CSAPGGNYGYTF
>TRBV6-1|TRBJ1-6|-|-
TGTGCCAGGCTGTCGGGGCAGGTTAACAACTCACCCCTCCACTTT
CARLSGQVNNSPLHF
>TRBV27|TRBJ2-7|TRBD2|-
TGTGCCAGCAGTCCTTTTGCGGGGGGGTTCTACGAGCAGTACTTC
CASSPFAGGFYEQYF
>TRBV28|TRBJ2-2|-|-
TGTGCCAGCAGCCCCCCACTAAGGGACAAGAACACCGGGGAGCTGTTTTTT
CASSPPLRDKNTGELFF
>TRBV19|TRBJ1-2|-|-
TGTGCCAGTAGGCTGGGCTTCTATGGCTACACCTTC
CASRLGFYGYTF
>TRBV18|TRBJ1-1|-|-
TGTGCCAGCTCACGCCTCAGGAGTTACACTGAAGCTTTCTTT
CASSRLRSYTEAFF
>TRBV7-9|TRBJ1-1|-|many
TGTGCCAGCAGCGACCCAACAGGGTACCATGAGCCTTTCTTT
CASSDPTGYHEPFF
>TRBV7-9|TRBJ2-1|-|few
TGTGCCAGCAGCTTTTCTAGTTATGAGCAGTTCTTC
CASSFSSYEQFF
>TRBV27|TRBJ2-1|-|few
TGTGCCAGCAGTTTACGGGACTTATACAATGAGCAGTTCTTC
CASSLRDLYNEQFF
>TRBV14|TRBJ2-7|TRBD2|-
TGTGCCAGCAGCCAGGAGGGACTAGCGGGAGCCTACGAGCAGTACTTC
CASSQEGLAGAYEQYF
>TRBV28|TRBJ2-7|TRBD2|-
TGTGCCAGCAGTCCTTACCACTTACTGTTTAGCGGGAGAGTCTACGAGCAGTACTTC
CASSPYHLLFSGRVYEQYF
>TRBV19|TRBJ1-5|-|-
TGTGCCAGTAGCCTACAGGGATATAGCAATCAGCCCCAGCATTTT
CASSLQGYSNQPQHF
>TRBV7-2|TRBJ2-7|TRBD1|-
TGTGCCAGCAGCCCGTGGCCCGGGACAGGGGAAGACGAGCAGTACTTC
CASSPWPGTGEDEQYF
>TRBV10-3|TRBJ1-2|TRBD1|-
TGTGCCATCAGTCGACAGGGGCGTTATGGCTACACCTTC
CAISRQGRYGYTF
>TRBV29-1|TRBJ2-7|-|-
TGCAGCGTTATTGTGACTCCCTACGAGCAGTACTTC
CSVIVTPYEQYF
>TRBV6-2/TRBV6-3|TRBJ2-1|-|-
TGTGCCAGCCACTCAGGAGTGGAAACTTACAATGAGCAGTTCTTC
CASHSGVETYNEQFF
>TRBV6-2/TRBV6-3|TRBJ2-1|TRBD2|-
TGTGCCAGCAGTTACTCGGCGAACGGGAGGGCGCACAATGAGCAGTTCTTC
CASSYSANGRAHNEQFF